Following are 30 T cell receptor beta chains from one sample sequenced in a study of blood T cell repertoires in COVID-19. TCRdb's table, derived via immunoSEQ multiplex PCR, lists solely in-frame clones and lacks some. The table has 100,000 to 150,000 clones, 86% seen once. Material for sequencing was peripheral blood. All receptors derive from a woman between 70 and 85 years old with COVID-19, enrolled during active disease.

The chain joins TRBV6-1 to TRBJ1-3; tentative D call: TRBD1 (5 bases). Germline V gene sequence: CDR1 MNHNS, CDR2 SASEGT. V was pared by 0 bases and J by 0 bases, with 12 bases between. The CDR3 runs to 17 residues. Written as DNA, the CDR3 is TGTGCCAGCAGTGAAGCCTACAGGCGTCACTCTGGAAACACCATATATTTT. It codes for CASSEAYRRHSGNTIYF.

This sequence joins TRBV3-1 (or the pseudogene TRBV3-2) and TRBJ1-5; D is perhaps TRBD1 (5 bases). Trimming removed 0 bases at V and 6 bases at J, with 15 bases between. This CDR3 region has 16 residues. Per the germline V gene, CDR1 is LGHDT and CDR2 is YNNKEL (reference sequence). CDR3 region: CASSQDQGSLPQPQHF. The CDR3 coding sequence is TGTGCCAGCAGCCAAGACCAGGGATCCTTGCCTCAGCCCCAGCATTTT.

The CDR3 DNA sequence: TGTGCTAGTGGCCCCCGGGACAGGAGGATATCGGTGGTCGAGCAGTACTTC. Translating it yields CASGPRDRRISVVEQYF. The V and J genes are TRBV12-5 and TRBJ2-7; TRBD1 matches 8 bases. V trimming: 6 bases; J trimming: 6 bases; junction bases outside the gene matches: 19. Germline V gene lookup returns CDR1 LGHNT and CDR2 FRNRAP. The CDR3 runs 17 residues.

The chain carries TRBV9 and TRBJ2-3, with TRBD2 matching 9 bases. Germline loops: CDR1 SGDLS, CDR2 YYNGEE. The CDR3 length is 16 residues. Losses at the gene ends were 1 base for V and 1 base for J; bases not matched to a gene: 4. The CDR3 reads CASSVSIAGGTDTQYF. The CDR3 bases are TGTGCCAGCAGCGTATCTATAGCGGGGGGCACAGATACGCAGTATTTT.

This chain connects TRBV19 to TRBJ1-1; D remains unclear. Germline CDR1 reads LNHDA; CDR2 reads SQIVND (reference sequence). Trimming stripped 3 bases from V and 8 bases from J, with 16 bases between. The CDR3 is 14 amino acids. CDR3 sequence: CASSMSISTREAFF. CDR3 coding DNA: TGTGCCAGTAGTATGAGTATTTCAACCAGGGAAGCTTTCTTT.

V gene TRBV28 combines with J gene TRBJ2-7; 9 nucleotides align to TRBD1. CDR3 size: 16 residues. V was clipped by 4 bases and J by 4 bases; unmatched bases: 11. CDR1 and CDR2 (germline): MDHEN, SYDVKM. The CDR3 DNA sequence: TGTGCCAGCAGTTCCCCCTCCGGGACAGGGCCGTACGAGCAGTACTTC. This translates into CASSSPSGTGPYEQYF.

This clone was detected once. The V call is TRBV19, the J call TRBJ1-5, with TRBD1 as a possible D gene (5 bases). Per the germline V gene, CDR1 is LNHDA and CDR2 is SQIVND (reference sequence). Trimming shortened V by 2 bases and J by 0 bases, and 17 bases separated the two germline ends. The CDR3 contains 18 residues. The CDR3 reads CASSIRQLGPYSNQPQHF. CDR3 nucleotide sequence: TGTGCCAGTAGTATACGACAGCTTGGCCCATATAGCAATCAGCCCCAGCATTTT.

The chain uses TRBV28 and TRBJ1-1; D perhaps matches TRBD1 (5 bases). Germline CDR1 MDHEN, CDR2 SYDVKM. The V end was cut by 6 bases, the J end by 0 bases, with 17 bases between. CDR3 length equals 16 residues. The CDR3 spells CASSPMGQGLNTEAFF. The DNA for the CDR3 is TGTGCCAGCAGCCCTATGGGTCAGGGTTTGAACACTGAAGCTTTCTTT.

V is TRBV5-4 and J is TRBJ2-3, with D possibly TRBD1 on 6 matching bases. The CDR3 covers 17 residues. In germline, CDR1 is SGHNT, CDR2 YYREEE (reference sequence). Trimming stripped 1 base from V and 7 bases from J, with 22 bases between. CDR3 in amino acids: CASSLSLRQGIGNTQYF. For the CDR3, the DNA is TGTGCCAGCAGCTTGAGTCTGAGGCAGGGGATTGGGAATACGCAGTATTTT.

The CDR3 region has the DNA TGTGCCATCAGTCCCGGGACTGAGGCCTACGAGCAGTACTTC. Amino acids: CAISPGTEAYEQYF. The rearrangement uses TRBV10-3 and TRBJ2-7; maybe TRBD2 (6 bases). The CDR3 is 14 amino acids. The germline V gene encodes CDR1 ENHRY and CDR2 SYGVKD. The V and J ends lost 5 bases and 2 bases respectively, with 13 bases between them.

The chain combines TRBV28 with TRBJ1-1; 9 nucleotides agree with TRBD1. With V trimmed by 4 bases and J by 4 bases, 7 bases remained unmatched. This CDR3 has 15 residues. The germline V gene encodes CDR1 MDHEN and CDR2 SYDVKM. The chain's CDR3 is CASSYYRGRITEAFF. The DNA of the CDR3 is TGTGCCAGCAGTTACTACAGGGGGCGCATCACTGAAGCTTTCTTT. Looking up the rest from reference TRBV28 and TRBJ1-1 gives the full variable domain: DVKVTQSSRYLVKRTGEKVFLECVQDMDHENMFWYRQDPGLGLRLIYFSYDVKMKEKGDIPEGYSVSREKKERFSLILESASTNQTSMYLCASSYYRGRITEAFFGQGTRLTVV.

The chain combines TRBV14 with TRBJ2-7, with a tentative D call TRBD1 (5 bases). V was shortened by 1 base and J by 2 bases, with 15 bases between the two germline ends. The CDR3 has 16 amino acids. CDR1 is SGHDN, CDR2 FVKESK, per germline. The CDR3 nucleotides read TGTGCCAGCAGCCAAGTCTCCAGACAGCTACCCTACGAGCAGTACTTC. Translated: CASSQVSRQLPYEQYF.

The chain joins TRBV5-1 to TRBJ2-3; TRBD2 might be the D (7 bases). The CDR3 loop spans 16 amino acids. Deletions cut 3 bases from V and 2 bases from J, with 16 bases between. The germline CDR1 and CDR2 sequences are SGHRS and YFSETQ. The CDR3 coding sequence is TGCGCCAGCAGCTCTATAGGGGGGGCTAACACAGATACGCAGTATTTT. It specifies CASSSIGGANTDTQYF.

This sequence joins TRBV10-1 and TRBJ1-2, with 11 bases lining up with TRBD1. With 6 bases clipped from V and 1 base from J, the junction kept 4 bases outside the gene matches. Germline-derived CDR1 and CDR2 are WNHNN and SYGVQD (reference sequence). The CDR3 sequence is 15 residues long. The CDR3 sequence is CASRGDRGSNYGYTF. The CDR3 nucleotides are TGCGCCAGCAGGGGGGACAGGGGGAGTAACTATGGCTACACCTTC.

The CDR3 DNA sequence: TGCGCCAGCAGCGAACCGGGACAGGGTGAAGCTTTCTTT. Encoded protein: CASSEPGQGEAFF. J is TRBJ1-1 and V is TRBV5-1; 9 nucleotides agree with TRBD1. V was clipped by 4 bases and J by 7 bases; unmatched bases: 5. There are 13 residues in the CDR3. From germline, CDR1 is SGHRS and CDR2 YFSETQ.

The rearrangement joins TRBV6-4 to TRBJ2-5; 7 bases line up with TRBD1. This CDR3 is 13 amino acids long. The J segment lost 5 bases and the V segment lost 2 bases, leaving 2 bases of the junction unmatched. Germline V lookup: CDR1 MRHNA, CDR2 SNTAGT. The CDR3 loop reads CASSDVRGETQYF. The CDR3 bases are TGTGCCAGCAGTGACGTCAGGGGGGAGACCCAGTACTTC.

The V gene is TRBV15, the J gene TRBJ2-2; D gene uncertain. Trimming shortened V by 5 bases and J by 0 bases, and 10 bases separated the two germline ends. Germline V gives CDR1 LNHNV, CDR2 YYDKDF (reference sequence). This CDR3 has 15 residues. As DNA, the CDR3 is TGTGCCACCAGCTCTAGGTCGGCGAACACCGGGGAGCTGTTTTTT. The encoded protein is CATSSRSANTGELFF.

This chain joins TRBV6-2 or TRBV6-3 and TRBJ1-1, with D unresolved. Germline V gene lookup returns CDR1 MNHEY and CDR2 SVGEGT. There are 14 residues in the CDR3. V dropped 0 bases and J dropped 5 bases, with 10 bases sitting between them. CDR3 protein: CASSYSRYGTEAFF. CDR3 nucleotides: TGTGCCAGCAGTTACTCGAGGTATGGGACTGAAGCTTTCTTT.

The CDR3, as DNA: TGTGCCAGCATGGGACTAGCGGGTAACACAGATACGCAGTATTTT. Its protein product is CASMGLAGNTDTQYF. This chain links TRBV28 with TRBJ2-3, with 12 bases that match TRBD2. V lost 7 bases to trimming and J lost 2 bases; unmatched junction nucleotides: 4. CDR3 length: 15 residues. CDR1 is MDHEN, CDR2 SYDVKM, per germline.

The chain recombines TRBV7-6 with TRBJ2-7; TRBD1 matches at 7 bases. Germline CDR1 is SGHVS and CDR2 is FNYEAQ. V trimming: 5 bases; J trimming: 4 bases; junction bases outside the gene matches: 5. The CDR3 loop spans 13 amino acids. The CDR3: CASSTGTAYEQYF. In DNA, the CDR3 is TGTGCCAGCAGCACCGGGACAGCATACGAGCAGTACTTC.

This chain connects TRBV14 to TRBJ2-1; 7 bases are a match to TRBD2. The V and J ends lost 3 bases and 7 bases, in that order; junction bases with no gene match: 6. Germline V lookup: CDR1 SGHDN, CDR2 FVKESK. This CDR3 region has 14 residues. CDR3 sequence: CASSQEPGRNEQFF. CDR3 nucleotides: TGTGCCAGCAGCCAGGAGCCCGGGAGGAATGAGCAGTTCTTC.

The chain has TRBV6-5 and TRBJ1-2, with TRBD1 identical over 9 bases. Germline V lookup: CDR1 MNHEY, CDR2 SVGAGI. After removal of 8 bases from V and 4 bases from J, the junction contained 5 bases not matched to a gene. The CDR3 is 13 residues long. For the CDR3, the DNA is TGTGCCAGCGGACAGGGGTATAGCTATGGCTACACCTTC. Translated, it gives CASGQGYSYGYTF.

The chain employs TRBV7-9 and TRBJ2-7, with D perhaps matching TRBD1 (6 bases). Germline lookup yields CDR1 SEHNR and CDR2 FQNEAQ (reference sequence). The CDR3 sequence is 16 residues long. Trimming took off 5 bases at V and 4 bases at J, with 21 bases between the two ends. The CDR3 nucleotides read TGTGCCAGCAGCCCGGACCTTGGGCAGGGGCCTTACGAGCAGTACTTC. The encoded protein is CASSPDLGQGPYEQYF.

The V call is TRBV28, the J call TRBJ2-3; D possibly corresponds to TRBD2 (6 bases). Germline assignment: CDR1 MDHEN and CDR2 SYDVKM. This CDR3 region has 11 residues. Trimming took 5 bases from V and 11 from J, leaving 11 bases between them. The CDR3 nucleotides are TGTGCCAGCAGTAGTAGGGAGGTGCAGTATTTT. Translation gives CASSSREVQYF.

The chain has TRBV5-6 and TRBJ1-2; 8 positions agree with TRBD1. The junction had 7 bases not matched to a gene; V was cut back by 4 bases and J by 5 bases. Germline V gene sequence: CDR1 SGHDT, CDR2 YYEEEE. The CDR3 extends over 14 amino acids. This CDR3 reads CASSDGTGRYGYTF. CDR3 nucleotide sequence: TGTGCCAGCAGCGACGGGACAGGAAGATATGGCTACACCTTC. The full variable domain, rest sourced from reference TRBV5-6 and TRBJ1-2, is DAGVTQSPTHLIKTRGQQVTLRCSPKSGHDTVSWYQQALGQGPQFIFQYYEEEERQRGNFPDRFSGHQFPNYSSELNVNALLLGDSALYLCASSDGTGRYGYTFGSGTRLTVV.

The rearrangement joins TRBV28 to TRBJ1-1; D uncertain. CDR1 is MDHEN, CDR2 SYDVKM, per germline. V lost 4 bases and J 7 bases, leaving 13 bases between the germline ends. The CDR3 is 13 amino acids. The CDR3 region has the DNA TGTGCCAGCAGTTCCTCTGACGAGGGTGAAGCTTTCTTT. It translates to CASSSSDEGEAFF.

The chain joins TRBV5-1 to TRBJ2-1, with D unresolved. Trimming removed 3 bases at V and 6 bases at J, with 13 bases between. This CDR3 has 14 amino acids. Germline CDR1 SGHRS, CDR2 YFSETQ. DNA for the CDR3: TGCGCCAGCAGCTCCGCCTTTAGCAGCAATGAGCAGTTCTTC. Translating gives CASSSAFSSNEQFF.

J is TRBJ2-2 and V is TRBV7-2; D not resolved. Trimming took 0 bases from V and 9 from J, leaving 11 bases between them. The germline CDR1 and CDR2 sequences are SGHTA and FQGNSA. The CDR3 spans 14 residues. Written as DNA, the CDR3 is TGTGCCAGCAGCTTAGCCCTCGTGCGCCGGGAGCTGTTTTTT. Translation gives CASSLALVRRELFF.

CDR3 DNA sequence: TGTGCCAGCAGCTCTTTAGAAGGGGTGTCAGGCTATGGCTACACCTTC. Its protein product is CASSSLEGVSGYGYTF. The chain recombines TRBV7-9 with TRBJ1-2, with D possibly matching TRBD1 (5 bases). This CDR3 contains 16 residues. V was cut by 4 bases and J by 4 bases, with 19 bases left in between. The germline V gene has CDR1 SEHNR and CDR2 FQNEAQ (reference sequence).

The genes are TRBV3-1 (or the pseudogene TRBV3-2) and TRBJ2-2, with TRBD2 identical over 7 bases. V dropped 2 bases and J dropped 6; count of bases not matched to a gene: 6. The CDR3 is 15 residues long. CDR1 and CDR2 from the germline V gene are LGHDT and YNNKEL (reference sequence). CDR3 in amino acids: CASSQPLGLAGELFF. The CDR3 DNA reads as TGTGCCAGCAGCCAACCCCTCGGACTAGCCGGGGAGCTGTTTTTT.